This T cell receptor (beta chain) was sequenced during a study of OX40 agonist ivuxolimab in advanced cancers. Regarding the study in general: Ivuxolimab, which targeted the costimulatory receptor OX40 (CD134), was an agonistic, fully human IgG2 monoclonal antibody. Intravenous ivuxolimab was administered to patients every 2 weeks at six dose levels: 0.01, 0.1, 0.3, 1.5, 3 and 10 mg/kg. Among the roughly 52 dose-escalation patients, approximately 20 had hepatocellular carcinoma, roughly 15 melanoma, 9 renal cell carcinoma and 9 head and neck cancer. A male proportion of roughly 80% and a mean age of roughly 58 years, ranging from roughly 23 to 85, were recorded for the dose-escalation cohort. Prior anti-PD-1, anti-PD-L1 or anti-CTLA-4 therapy was permitted, and checkpoint inhibitors had been received by roughly 42% of dose-escalation patients. Three dose-escalation patients achieved partial responses, one with hepatocellular carcinoma and two with cutaneous melanoma. The purpose of peripheral TCRbeta sequencing was to test whether ivuxolimab changed TCR sequence diversity and led to clonal T-cell expansion. The paper covers the monotherapy dose-escalation part of the phase I ivuxolimab trial, which included N of about 50 patients.

Concerning this clone: Which antigen it targets is not known. Nothing much larger sits one base from this clone, and base qualities are not available.

General conclusions and limits of the study: At doses from 0.1 to 3.0 mg/kg, clonal expansion was seen in both CD4+ and CD8+ blood T cells between baseline and week 6. The antigen specificity of the clonally expanded peripheral T cells was not determined. In the 0.1-3.0 mg/kg groups, partial responders had among the lowest normalized peripheral clonal expansion, particularly in CD8+ T cells. Low levels of normalized T-cell clonal expansion were also seen in some nonresponding patients. After ivuxolimab, CD8+ T cells had more expanded clones than CD4+ T cells on average.

Reading the germline V gene (reference sequence) gives CDR1 SGHNT and CDR2 YYREEE. The CDR3 runs 16 amino acids, cysteine and phenylalanine included. The read is trimmed to its CDR3 DNA, 48 bases read in frame from base 1. Cut back by 0 bases and 2 bases, the V and J ends lie 11 bases apart. For sequencing of the TCRbeta CDR3 region, genomic DNA was extracted from the sorted cells. The immunoSEQ Assay was used for sequencing of TCRbeta CDR3 regions. TCRdb obtained this table from immuneACCESS and retained in-frame rearrangements with V and J assigned. These tables miss some clones; where compared with another copy, unresolved V genes account for less than half of the shortfall, and the remainder is unexplained. Within this sample are approximately 37,000 clones, with 84% of them counted one time only. The top ten hold 1.8% of the sample. The trial excluded patients who had a history of autoimmune disease or were on systemic immunosuppression. Peripheral blood for TCR sequencing was collected from all dose cohorts at baseline, on cycle 4 day 1, and on cycle 7 day 1. The samples were taken from a phase I, first-in-human, multicenter, open-label dose-escalation trial of ivuxolimab. Adults with locally advanced or metastatic melanoma, renal cell, hepatocellular, or head and neck squamous cell carcinoma were enrolled in the trial. Before TCR sequencing, CD4+ T cells and CD8+ T cells from peripheral blood were sorted into separate populations.

The clonotype was recovered from an adult with an advanced solid tumor such as melanoma, head and neck, liver or kidney cancer. Material: CD4+ or CD8+ T cells sorted from blood, obtained in a trial of the OX40 agonist ivuxolimab. Rearrangement joined TRBV5-4 to TRBJ2-2, with TRBD2 perhaps the D gene, on 7 matching bases. The DNA sequence reads TGTGCCAGCAGCTTGGGGGGGGGCCGAAACACCGGGGAGCTGTTTTTT. Its protein product is CASSLGGGRNTGELFF.